This entry features one T cell receptor (beta chain) sequence. This clone's antigen is unknown. No qualities accompany the bases; no much larger clone lies one base away. The sample originates from a study of shared clonotypes between healthy human individuals (dated by TCRdb to the early 2020s). In terms of the full investigation: A couple of women and three men aged 18 to 49 years were included in the cohort. For each donor, CD4 naive and CD4 memory were each run on three plates, CD8 naive on two plates, and CD8 memory on one plate. The study deeply sequenced blood TCR repertoires of five healthy adults to estimate repertoire size and the extent of clonotype sharing between individuals. To increase sequencing depth and limit assay-specific biases, TCR repertoire library preparation and sequencing were carried out by different laboratories using diverse techniques. Each donor's leukapheresis produced roughly between about 0.85 and 10 billion PBMCs. Overall study outcomes, separate from this receptor: Sampling was restricted to blood, and TCR repertoires in tissues likely differ from the TCR repertoires found in blood. Even with the large sequencing depth, rarefaction of the sorted-subset datasets indicated that sequencing was incomplete. Compared with non-shared clonotypes, the clonotypes found in all four sorted-subset donors had higher generation probabilities. Sharing across several donors was observed for around 5% of naive CD4, about 4% of naive CD8, roughly 2.3% of memory CD4, and over 0.3% of memory CD8 clonotypes. Larger estimated clonotype richness was generally found for naive subsets than for memory subsets. The small number of donors limited the genetic and exposure-history diversity represented. Pairwise subsampling indicated that sequencing depth was expected to affect the degree of clonotype sharing among donors.

The CDR3 numbers 15 residues from cysteine through phenylalanine. The retained sequence is limited to the CDR3, 45 bases, with the frame set at the first base. The germline V gene sets CDR1 to SGDLS and CDR2 to YYNGEE. Trimming takes 0 bases from V and 0 bases from J, and the germline ends sit 10 bases apart. TCR CDR3 regions were amplified from genomic DNA by multiplex PCR using the deep immunoSEQ assay. Extracted genomic DNA from each cell subset was distributed evenly across all wells of several immunoSEQ 96-well plates, and each plate was treated as a replicate. For sorted subsets, roughly 200 ng of genomic DNA, equivalent to 25,000 to 35,000 T cell genomes, went into each replicate PCR. Purified libraries were measured with a Qubit 3.0 fluorometer, size-checked on a Bioanalyzer 2100, and measured again with the KAPA Library Quantification kit. Every immunoSEQ 96-well plate was sequenced on a separate single-read 150-cycle Illumina NextSeq 550 flow cell. As for the original processing: Because the immunoSEQ output included only junctional sequences and no quality scores, the filtering could not be the same as the filtering used for full-length reads. Sequences were annotated with PyIR, a Python wrapper for IgBLAST v1.9, using IMGT germline references to assign V/J genes and CDR3. Reads were removed for weak V/J assignments (E-value above 1e-6), missing CDR3, stop codons, out-of-frame junctions, or ambiguous translated residues. V3J clonotypes were defined as sequences sharing the same inferred V gene, J gene, and CDR3 amino acid sequence. The percentage overlap between two repertoires was calculated by dividing the number of shared unique clonotypes by the size of the smaller repertoire. Richness of each repertoire was evaluated using RTK rarefaction, the Chao1 estimator, and Recon v2.1 estimates of unobserved clonotypes. For all TCRbeta clonotypes obtained by the gDNA method from a few donors, generation probabilities were computed with OLGA. TCRdb mirrors the immuneACCESS table, restricted to in-frame sequences. Some clones are absent from its copies; in checked studies, under half trace to an unresolved V gene, and the reason for the others is unknown. Clonal size and the V and J genes are those of that table, whereas D and trimming came from the DNA. The sample table contains 1 million to 1.2 million clones; only one count was recorded for about 80% of them. The ten largest clones represent more than 0.85% of the sample.

Healthy HIV-negative adults with no recently reported acute infections or vaccinations were included as donors. Only Caucasian adults living in Nashville, Tennessee, USA were represented among the donors. CD4+ T cells were enriched through magnetic negative selection, after which naive cells were positively selected on CD45RA and the remaining negative fraction served as the memory subset. After blood collection by leukapheresis, PBMCs were isolated using Ficoll-Histopaque density gradient centrifugation and then cryopreserved in the vapor phase of liquid nitrogen. Purity and quantity of every magnetically sorted T cell population were checked by analytical flow cytometry. Genomic DNA was isolated from each sorted fraction and quantified by UV absorbance on a Nanodrop 2000c.

The sample was memory CD4+ T cells from PBMCs. Interpreted using the paper, the cell subset or site label stands for: CD45RA-negative fraction. This sequence originates from a man aged 18 to 30 in good health. Some clones in this sample may be carry-over from other donors' samples. The V and J genes are TRBV9 and TRBJ2-7; the D segment is perhaps TRBD1 or TRBD2, each sharing 5 matched bases. The CDR3 region has the sequence CASSVEGPSSYEQYF. The nucleotide sequence is TGTGCCAGCAGCGTAGAGGGACCGAGCTCCTACGAGCAGTACTTC.